What follows is one T cell receptor beta chain and its context. Its antigen is unidentified. The entry originates in a study of monozygotic twins with inflammatory bowel disease. Overall study results and limits: Compared with healthy co-twins, IBD patients showed reduced TCRbeta repertoire diversity by inverse Simpson.

Germline assignment: CDR1 SGHNT and CDR2 YYREEE (reference sequence). The CDR3 contains 17 residues. TCRdb reprocessed the 5' RACE reads, keeping one entry per CDR3 protein, no DNA. The sample table includes under 350,000 distinct CDR3 sequences. Collection yielded roughly 2.6 ml of blood per donor. The total RNA came straight from whole blood, and T cells were not sorted beforehand. The clonotype was recovered from a human donor with ulcerative colitis or Crohn's disease, or a healthy co-twin of an affected twin (not recorded which). The specimen was blood. This sequence joins TRBV5-4 and TRBJ2-2; TCRdb returns TRBD2, unconfirmable since there is no DNA. The CDR3 protein is CASSGGLAGAFTGELFF.